This T cell receptor (beta chain) was captured by sequencing in a study of blood T cell repertoires in COVID-19. Study at large: Sources were T cells, B-cell-depleted T cells, or PBMCs; the material itself was cDNA or gDNA.

Losses at the gene ends were 6 bases for V and 6 bases for J; bases not matched to a gene: 2. CDR3 length: 13 residues. The method was immunoSEQ multiplex PCR; TCRdb's version includes in-frame clones alone and lacks a portion of them. The repertoire holds over 200,000 clones, with around nine tenths as singletons. The receptor's source is a woman aged 60 to 75 with acute or convalescent COVID-19. The chain is built from TRBV12-3 or TRBV12-4 and TRBJ2-2; 9 nucleotides match TRBD1. What was sequenced was peripheral blood. The CDR3 sequence is CASRGQGPGELFF. CDR3 sequence (DNA): TGTGCCAGCAGGGGACAGGGACCCGGGGAGCTGTTTTTT.